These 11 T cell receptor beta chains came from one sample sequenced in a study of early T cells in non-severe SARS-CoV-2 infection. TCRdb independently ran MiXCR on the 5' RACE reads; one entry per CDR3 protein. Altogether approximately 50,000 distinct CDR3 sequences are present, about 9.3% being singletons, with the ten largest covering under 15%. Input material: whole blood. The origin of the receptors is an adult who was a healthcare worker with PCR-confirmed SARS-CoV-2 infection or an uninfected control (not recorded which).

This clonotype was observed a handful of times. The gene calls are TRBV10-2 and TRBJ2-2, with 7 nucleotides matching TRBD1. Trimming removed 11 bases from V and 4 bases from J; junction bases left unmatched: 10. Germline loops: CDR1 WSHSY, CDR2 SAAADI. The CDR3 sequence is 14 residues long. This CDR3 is CAGGGTERTGELFF. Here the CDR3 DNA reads TGCGCCGGGGGTGGGACAGAACGCACCGGGGAGCTGTTTTTT.

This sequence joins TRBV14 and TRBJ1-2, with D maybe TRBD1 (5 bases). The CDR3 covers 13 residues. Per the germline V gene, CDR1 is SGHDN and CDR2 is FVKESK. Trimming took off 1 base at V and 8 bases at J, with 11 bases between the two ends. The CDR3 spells CASSQAGGVGYTF. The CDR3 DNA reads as TGTGCCAGCAGCCAAGCAGGAGGGGTCGGCTACACCTTC.

CDR3 region: CASSYQGRDGYTF. The CDR3 nucleotides read TGTGCCAGCAGTTACCAGGGGCGCGATGGCTACACCTTC. The chain couples TRBV6-2 or TRBV6-3 to TRBJ1-2; D possibly corresponds to TRBD1 (6 bases). The CDR3 contains 13 residues. Germline CDR1 reads MNHEY; CDR2 reads SVGEGT. V shed 2 bases and J shed 6 bases, with 10 bases lying between them.

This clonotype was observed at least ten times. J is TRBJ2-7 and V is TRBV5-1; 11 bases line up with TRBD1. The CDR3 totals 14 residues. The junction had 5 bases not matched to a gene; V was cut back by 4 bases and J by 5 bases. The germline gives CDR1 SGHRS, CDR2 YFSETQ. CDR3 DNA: TGCGCCAGCAGCCCAGGGACAGGGGGTAACGAGCAGTACTTC. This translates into CASSPGTGGNEQYF.

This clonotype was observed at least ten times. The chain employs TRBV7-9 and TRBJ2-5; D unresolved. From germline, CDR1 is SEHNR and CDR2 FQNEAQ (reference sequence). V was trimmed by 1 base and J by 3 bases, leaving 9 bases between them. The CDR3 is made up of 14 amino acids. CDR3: CASSLVGNKETQYF. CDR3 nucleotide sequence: TGTGCCAGCAGCTTAGTGGGAAACAAAGAGACCCAGTACTTC.

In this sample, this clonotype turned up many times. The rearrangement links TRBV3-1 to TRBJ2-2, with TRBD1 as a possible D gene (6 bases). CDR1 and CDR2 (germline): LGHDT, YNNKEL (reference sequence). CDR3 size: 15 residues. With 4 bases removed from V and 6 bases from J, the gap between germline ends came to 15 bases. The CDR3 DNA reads TGTGCCAGCAGCCGTTCGGCCTCAGGGGCCGGGGAGCTGTTTTTT. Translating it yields CASSRSASGAGELFF.

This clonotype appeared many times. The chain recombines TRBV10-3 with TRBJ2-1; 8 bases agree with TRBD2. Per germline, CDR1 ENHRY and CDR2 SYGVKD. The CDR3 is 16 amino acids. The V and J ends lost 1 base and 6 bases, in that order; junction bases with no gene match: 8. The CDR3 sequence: CAISELTSGVGNEQFF. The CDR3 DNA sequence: TGTGCCATCAGTGAGTTAACTAGCGGAGTGGGCAATGAGCAGTTCTTC.

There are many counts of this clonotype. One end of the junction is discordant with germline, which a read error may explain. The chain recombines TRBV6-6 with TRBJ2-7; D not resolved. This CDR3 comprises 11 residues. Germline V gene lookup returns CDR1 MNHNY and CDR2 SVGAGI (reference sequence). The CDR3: CASSYSSEQYF. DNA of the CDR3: TGTGCCAGCAGTTACTCCTCCGAGCAGTACTTC.

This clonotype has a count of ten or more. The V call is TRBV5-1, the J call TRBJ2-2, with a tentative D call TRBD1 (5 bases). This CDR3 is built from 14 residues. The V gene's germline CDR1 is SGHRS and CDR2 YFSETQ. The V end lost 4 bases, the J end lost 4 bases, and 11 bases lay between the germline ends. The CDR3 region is CASSLFQGTGELFF. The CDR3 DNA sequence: TGCGCCAGCAGCCTCTTTCAGGGCACCGGGGAGCTGTTTTTT.

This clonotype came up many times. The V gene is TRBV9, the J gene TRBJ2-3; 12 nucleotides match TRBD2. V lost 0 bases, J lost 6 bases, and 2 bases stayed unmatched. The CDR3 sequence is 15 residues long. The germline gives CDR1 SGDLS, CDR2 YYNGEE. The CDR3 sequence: CASSVGLAGVDTQYF. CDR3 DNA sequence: TGTGCCAGCAGCGTAGGACTAGCGGGAGTCGATACGCAGTATTTT.

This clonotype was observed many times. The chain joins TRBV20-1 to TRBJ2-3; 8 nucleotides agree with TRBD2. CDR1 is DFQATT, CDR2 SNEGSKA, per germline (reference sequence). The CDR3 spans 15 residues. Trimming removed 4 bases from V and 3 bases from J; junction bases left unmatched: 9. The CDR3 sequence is CSATHSGIKTDTQYF. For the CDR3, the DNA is TGCAGTGCTACACATAGCGGGATCAAGACAGATACGCAGTATTTT.